The following is a T cell receptor beta chain sequence with its context. This CDR3 is 17 amino acids long. The junction had 6 bases not matched to a gene; V was cut back by 6 bases and J by 0 bases. Germline V CDR1 and CDR2: SGHVS, FNYEAQ. This sample was included in a study of beta chain features in type 1 diabetes. The authors reverse transcribed all of the isolated RNA, so sequencing captured expressed TCRB transcripts. The data were produced by immunoSEQ multiplex PCR, yet TCRdb's version contains in-frame clones alone and is incomplete. This sample carries 860,000 or so clones, 15% to 20% of them seen once, and the ten largest clones take about 0.02%.

The chain joins TRBV7-6 to TRBJ2-6; TRBD1 aligns across 9 bases. This receptor was obtained from a woman aged 18-30 years in good health. The sequenced sample consisted of naive CD4+ T cells from blood. CDR3 nucleotide sequence: TGTGCCAGCAGGCCGGGACAGGGAGACTCTGGGGCCAACGTCCTGACTTTC. Residues: CASRPGQGDSGANVLTF.